What follows are 7 T cell receptor beta chains derived from one specimen sequenced in a study of blood T cells in healthy people across ages. Together with a sample-barcoded 5' primer, a J-beta primer mix was included in a second PCR lasting about 6 to 12 cycles. TCRdb re-called the 5' RACE reads through MiXCR, storing one row per CDR3 protein. The data hold some 880,000 distinct CDR3 sequences, with 30% to 45% observed a single time. The sample consisted of blood. The receptors originated from a man between 18 and 29 years old in good health.

The rearrangement links TRBV2 to TRBJ2-3; 8 positions agree with TRBD1. The trim removed 10 bases at V and 6 bases at J, leaving 15 bases unmatched. The germline CDR1 and CDR2 sequences are SNHLY and FYNNEI. CDR3 length equals 15 residues. CDR3 protein: CATYTQDRGDDTQYF. CDR3 coding DNA: TGTGCCACCTACACCCAAGACAGGGGAGACGATACGCAGTATTTT.

This chain joins TRBV20-1 and TRBJ1-4, with unresolved D. Per the germline V gene, CDR1 is DFQATT and CDR2 is SNEGSKA (reference sequence). The CDR3 runs to 15 residues. The CDR3 reads CSASQAGATNEKLFF. The DNA of the CDR3 is TGCAGCGCATCTCAAGCGGGTGCAACTAATGAAAAACTGTTTTTT.

The V and J genes are TRBV7-9 and TRBJ1-3, with unresolved D. Deletions cut 3 bases from V and 4 bases from J, with 10 bases between. This CDR3 spans 14 amino acids. In germline, CDR1 is SEHNR, CDR2 FQNEAQ (reference sequence). CDR3 DNA sequence: TGTGCCAGCAGCTTCGCGGGAGAAGGAAACACCATATATTTT. Translation gives CASSFAGEGNTIYF.

The V gene is TRBV30, the J gene TRBJ1-3; no definite D call. Between the trimmed V and J ends, which lost 8 bases and 1 base, there was a span of 12 bases. The CDR3 is 13 residues long. Germline CDR1 GTSNPN, CDR2 SVGIG (reference sequence). The CDR3 loop reads CAKSEGSGNTIYF. DNA of the CDR3: TGTGCCAAGTCGGAGGGATCTGGAAACACCATATATTTT.

Note on this clonotype: A much larger clone is a single base away; this may be a read error. The rearrangement joins TRBV4-3 to TRBJ2-3; 9 positions match TRBD2. V lost 4 bases, J lost 3 bases, and 17 bases stayed unmatched. CDR3 size: 19 residues. Germline CDR1 LGHNA, CDR2 YSLEER. CDR3 loop: CASSRDGPELLAGTDTQYF. The CDR3, as DNA: TGCGCCAGCAGCCGAGATGGCCCCGAGCTGCTAGCGGGGACAGATACGCAGTATTTT.

Only a few counts were recorded for this clonotype. The rearrangement uses TRBV9 and TRBJ2-1, with D possibly TRBD2 on 7 matching bases. With 0 bases removed from V and 0 bases from J, the gap between germline ends came to 16 bases. This CDR3 contains 18 residues. CDR1 and CDR2 from the germline V gene are SGDLS and YYNGEE. The CDR3 nucleotides are TGTGCCAGCAGCGTAGGAGGGGGGGTTGAAAGCTCCTACAATGAGCAGTTCTTC. Translating it yields CASSVGGGVESSYNEQFF.

This clonotype was detected ten times or more. The J gene is TRBJ2-3, the V gene TRBV4-2; a possible D gene is TRBD2 (6 bases). The CDR3 has 16 residues. Germline V lookup: CDR1 LGHNA, CDR2 YNFKEQ. With 0 bases removed from V and 6 bases from J, the gap between germline ends came to 16 bases. CDR3 nucleotide sequence: TGTGCCAGCAGCCAAGATAATCGGGCTAGCGAGGATACGCAGTATTTT. The encoded protein is CASSQDNRASEDTQYF.